The present TCR beta chain was sequenced within a study of T cells in localized non-small cell lung cancer (dated by TCRdb to 2020 to 2022). In the study overall: Comparing tumors with uninvolved tumor-adjacent lungs, the study looked at the T cell repertoires of around 250 patients with early-stage NSCLC. The cohort comprised some 240 treatment-naïve NSCLC patients with resected, localized lung tumors. A mean age of around 69 years was recorded for the NSCLC patients, of whom 129 were male and about a hundred were female.

Comment on this clone: Its antigen has not been determined. Base qualities are not provided; no much larger clone lies one nucleotide away.

At diagnosis, tumor, uninvolved tumor-adjacent lung and peripheral blood were collected and then preserved as a mix of FFPE and fresh-frozen material. For TCR repertoire profiling, blood samples were analyzed as peripheral blood mononuclear cells. The full study reports these points: Multi-region tumor sequencing was not performed, so intratumor heterogeneity could not be excluded. Uninvolved tumor-adjacent lung showed the highest T cell clonality, higher than tumor, which suggests more focused antigenic responses in the adjacent lung. Because of the exploratory design, TCR variables were selected using unadjusted p-values without false-discovery rate correction. Longer overall survival was associated with higher T cell density in blood, whereas shorter survival was associated with higher clonality in adjacent lung. Of the top 100 tumor clones, a median of 57 were detected in paired uninvolved adjacent lung; roughly 29 were also among that lung's top 100.

Clipping removes 4 bases from V and 0 bases from J, with 8 as the unmatched junction base count. Measured from the cysteine to the phenylalanine, the CDR3 is 17 residues long. Left in the record is the CDR3 DNA by itself, 51 bases read in frame from the first base. The CDR1 and CDR2 encoded by the germline V gene are MGHRA and YSYEKL. The immunoSEQ Assay was used to sequence TCR beta CDR3 regions from DNA. The paper's data handling went like this. T cell density was computed as TCR beta template counts normalized to usable DNA estimated by amplifying housekeeping genes. Using the preseqR package, richness was estimated by extrapolating to 120,000 templates for tissue samples and 400,000 templates for PBMC samples. Clonality was defined as one minus Pielou's evenness. To identify tissue-enriched TCRs, differential abundance testing was run on productive amino-acid clonotypes with a minimum total count of 5 and an alpha of 0.1. The Jaccard Index and the Morisita Overlap Index were used to measure repertoire overlap between compartments. TCR beta CDR3s were clustered by GLIPH together with public tetramer-defined viral CDR3s, and at least three viral sequences plus V-gene enrichment were required for viral motifs. TCRdb provides this immuneACCESS table in a form limited to in-frame rearrangements. Some clones are lacking; in checked studies, under half of them reflect an unresolved V gene, and why the rest are absent is not known. The V and J calls and clone size come from that table; D and trimming were worked out from the DNA. In this sample the table shows about 24,000 clones, around 89% of which occur a single time. The ten largest clones add up to around a tenth of the sample.

The rearranged chain carries TRBV4-1 and TRBJ1-1; a stretch of 10 junction bases matches TRBD1. The source was peripheral blood mononuclear cells, collected before any cancer treatment. The source of this sequence is a woman between 35 and 70 years old with stage III lung adenocarcinoma. The CDR3 reads CASSPGGTGEMNTEAFF. The nucleotide sequence reads TGCGCCAGCAGCCCGGGGGGGACAGGGGAAATGAACACTGAAGCTTTCTTT.